Shown below are 9 T cell receptor beta chains from a single sample sequenced in a study of glioma-infiltrating T cells. TCR alpha and beta CDR3 regions were amplified from RNA using iRepertoire nested multiplex PCR. TCRdb called the multiplex PCR reads again in MiXCR, with one record for every CDR3 protein. This repertoire shows about 380,000 distinct CDR3 sequences, approximately 42% found once; its top ten account for about 12%. The material sequenced was glioma tissue, nonneoplastic brain tissue, or PBMCs (not recorded which). Receptor source: a human donor with low-grade glioma or glioblastoma, undergoing nonglioma brain surgery, or in good health (not recorded which).

This clonotype was picked up one time. V is TRBV28 and J is TRBJ2-7, with D possibly being TRBD1 (6 bases). This CDR3 contains 14 residues. Trimming took 4 bases from V and 6 from J, leaving 16 bases between them. CDR1 is MDHEN and CDR2 is SYDVKM in the germline V gene. The CDR3 DNA follows: TGTGCCAGCAGTTCTTATGGGACAACTCTCGAGCAGTACTTC. Its protein product is CASSSYGTTLEQYF.

Comments on this clonotype: A read error may be the cause here, since a much bigger clone is one base away. The chain is built from TRBV15 and TRBJ2-1, with 9 bases matching TRBD2. The CDR3 totals 16 residues. Looked up from germline, CDR1 is LNHNV and CDR2 is YYDKDF (reference sequence). V was clipped by 1 base and J by 5 bases; unmatched bases: 6. DNA for the CDR3: TGTGCCACCAGCAGAGTACGCGGGAGGGGAGACAATGAGCAGTTCTTC. Translated: CATSRVRGRGDNEQFF.

In the case of this clonotype: Relative to the germline gene, one junction end is altered; a read error may explain this. This chain joins TRBV28 and TRBJ1-3; perhaps TRBD1 as D (6 bases). This CDR3 contains 16 residues. Germline V CDR1 and CDR2: MDHEN, SYDVKM. DNA of the CDR3: TGTGCCAGCAGCCCATCCCGGGGCCGCTCGAGGGACACCGTATATTTT. The encoded protein is CASSPSRGRSRDTVYF.

This clonotype was observed at least ten times. The rearrangement joins TRBV15 to TRBJ2-7, with 9 nucleotides matching TRBD1. CDR3 length: 15 residues. The V gene's germline CDR1 is LNHNV and CDR2 YYDKDF (reference sequence). Unmatched junction bases numbered 4, after V lost 0 bases and J lost 4 bases. The CDR3 DNA reads as TGTGCCACCAGCAGAGATCCGGGACAGGGATACGAGCAGTACTTC. Translating gives CATSRDPGQGYEQYF. The variable domain in full, with the rest retrieved from reference TRBV15 and TRBJ2-7, is DAMVIQNPRYQVTQFGKPVTLSCSQTLNHNVMYWYQQKSSQAPKLLFHYYDKDFNNEADTPDNFQSRRPNTSFCFLDIRSPGLGDTAMYLCATSRDPGQGYEQYFGPGTRLTVT.

There are a few counts of this clonotype. The chain is built from TRBV7-2 and TRBJ1-5; D remains ambiguous. The ends were cut back, 5 bases at V and 4 bases at J, with 18 bases in the middle. In germline, CDR1 is SGHTA, CDR2 FQGNSA. CDR3 length equals 16 residues. The CDR3 is CASSRGERDRNQPQHF. The DNA for the CDR3 is TGTGCCAGCAGCCGGGGTGAACGGGATCGGAATCAGCCCCAGCATTTT.

This clonotype was picked up many times. The chain has TRBV27 and TRBJ1-2; 8 bases line up with TRBD1. CDR1 and CDR2 (germline): MNHEY, SMNVEV (reference sequence). The CDR3 length is 15 residues. The J segment lost 2 bases and the V segment lost 2 bases, leaving 4 bases of the junction unmatched. In DNA, the CDR3 is TGTGCCAGCAGTTTAGACCAGGGGGCCAACTATGGCTACACCTTC. This translates into CASSLDQGANYGYTF.

This clonotype was picked up a small number of times. V is TRBV4-2 and J is TRBJ2-1, with 9 bases lining up with TRBD2. V was clipped by 8 bases and J by 4 bases; unmatched bases: 9. The germline V gene encodes CDR1 LGHNA and CDR2 YNFKEQ. The CDR3 consists of 15 residues. The CDR3 bases are TGTGCCAGCGCACGCCGGACTAGCGAATACAATGAGCAGTTCTTC. It encodes CASARRTSEYNEQFF.

This clonotype was seen ten or more times. The rearrangement links TRBV6-5 to TRBJ1-5, with a possible D match to TRBD1 (5 bases). CDR1 and CDR2 (germline): MNHEY, SVGAGI. This CDR3 comprises 14 residues. Trimming took off 0 bases at V and 6 bases at J, with 9 bases between the two ends. The CDR3 loop is CASSYSGESQPQHF. The DNA of the CDR3 is TGTGCCAGCAGTTACTCAGGGGAGAGTCAGCCCCAGCATTTT.

V gene TRBV7-2 combines with J gene TRBJ1-1; no clear D. CDR3 size: 11 residues. The V and J ends lost 4 bases and 13 bases respectively, with 13 bases between them. CDR1 and CDR2 (germline): SGHTA, FQGNSA. The CDR3 DNA follows: TGTGCCAGCAGCTCAGGACTGACCATTTTCTTT. The encoded protein is CASSSGLTIFF.